The present T cell receptor beta chain was sequenced within a study of cytomegalovirus exposure and HLA in healthy donors. Primers for the PCR totalled 60 Vbeta and 13 Jbeta. Method: immunoSEQ multiplex PCR; TCRdb's copy keeps in-frame clones and lacks some. The sample lists around 240,000 clones, 82% occurring once. Sequencing input: PBMCs. The source is a woman in her thirties or forties in good health and CMV-seropositive.

The CDR3: CASRLQETEAFF. CDR3 in DNA: TGTGCCAGCAGACTACAGGAGACTGAAGCTTTCTTT. The rearrangement uses TRBV2 and TRBJ1-1, with D perhaps matching TRBD1 (5 bases). Germline V gives CDR1 SNHLY, CDR2 FYNNEI. V lost 6 bases and J 5 bases, leaving 10 bases between the germline ends. This CDR3 is 12 amino acids long.